The T cell receptor beta chain under discussion was sequenced for a study of cytomegalovirus exposure and HLA in healthy donors (dated by TCRdb to 2015 to 2018). Some background on the complete study: According to an earlier analysis of around 600 of the donors, 200 million or so T cells yielded over 90 million unique TCR beta sequences and 276 Gb of sequence data. Around 300 gigabases of sequencing data and approximately 80 million unique TCR sequences were included in an early release covering several hundred HLA-typed donors. HLA typing covered class I and class II loci at four-digit resolution. Donor age, sex, ethnicity and CMV serostatus were collected together with the repertoire data. The aim of the study was to test whether cataloging public T cell receptors could identify signatures of past pathogen exposure. Of the 300 to 500 genotyped donors, approximately 81% were placed in the genetic ancestry cluster associated with self-reported Caucasian donors. Every repertoire in the discovery cohort had been generated on one and the same sequencing platform. An earlier analysis of around 640 of the donors used high-throughput TCR beta sequencing to judge whether each TCR beta V gene segment behaved as functional or pseudogenic. Among some 400 genotyped donors of the cohort, an average of approximately 200,000 unique TCR beta nucleotide sequences was sequenced per donor, of which about 19% were non-productive. Five DR-DQ haplotypes were handled as single units for association and clustering, since linkage in the cohort was strong. The study profiled the T cell repertoires of fewer than 850 subjects by immunosequencing and related them to cytomegalovirus serostatus. Besides the first cohort of hundreds of subjects, a separate validation cohort made up of some 110 different subjects was used. Genome-wide SNP genotypes for about 60% of the roughly 700 donors were used in a later genetic analysis, which treated that subset as a discovery cohort. To predict cytomegalovirus infection status, the study combined high-throughput TCR immunosequencing, statistical association of individual TCRs with disease status, and machine learning. In the later analysis, no new phenotypic data were used to find candidate immune exposures; instead, reliance was placed on TCR beta sequences and their occurrence across donors. In a later analysis, previously published TCR beta repertoires from some 640 donors were re-analyzed and high-resolution HLA genotyping was added so that TCR occurrence patterns could be studied. The number of typed donors differed by locus: about 620-640 for A, B, C, DRB1 and DQB1; 500 to 550 for DQA1; roughly 600 for DPA1; and about 450 for DPB1. Paper-wide results and their limitations: Only TCR beta chains were sequenced in this cohort, and the absence of alpha or paired-chain data limited detectable features. According to a later analysis, most CMV-associated TCR beta chains appeared to be HLA-restricted, and the HLA associations seemed to be driven largely by CMV exposure. The authors suggested that the approach could potentially be generalized to other disease states and immunological phenotypes. In a later analysis, about 17,000 TCR beta sequences were associated with specific HLA alleles at a false discovery rate of 0.05. In a later analysis, several top co-occurrence clusters were reported to appear linked to parvovirus B19, influenza, CMV and Epstein-Barr virus. Cytomegalovirus status was reported to be diagnosed by the classifier with high specificity and sensitivity in both the original and validation cohorts. In an earlier analysis of some 640 of the donors, most TCR beta V segments were observed in productive rearrangements about 87% or about 30% of the time, broadly matching IMGT annotations. Around 16 rarely observed V segments, including chromosome 9 orphons, were excluded from the earlier analysis of about 610 of the donors because counts were too low. Because the 87-base-pair reads could not distinguish some IMGT-functional V segments, including TRBV6-2 and TRBV6-3, those segments were excluded. Because HLA typing was missing for some donors at each locus, association tests included only the typed subset. According to a later analysis, TCR association rates differed among HLA loci, with DRB1 alleles showing the most associated TCRs and HLA-C alleles showing the fewest. A later genetic analysis associated a missense DCLRE1C variant with V-gene and J-gene trimming of TCR beta chains, and an independent cohort replicated the association. While some public TCRs were present in many individuals, most TCR sequences turned up only very rarely across donors. Roughly uniform sequencing depth across donors was assumed in presence/absence analyses, although this assumption may not hold. The study gave a list of 150 to 200 TCR beta chains associated with cytomegalovirus. A further reported finding was that TCR beta sequences accurately predicted the HLA-A and HLA-B alleles for most subjects in the first cohort. In a later genetic analysis, fewer N-insertions in productive TCRs were reported among donors in an Asian-associated ancestry cluster than the roughly 640-donor mean. A cluster of highly shared sequence variants was judged likely to be a technical artifact of the sequencing pipeline. A few of the identified cytomegalovirus-associated TCR beta chains were confirmed in vitro to be specific for cytomegalovirus antigens. Correlated functional status among segregating V segments might be attributable to linkage disequilibrium, but an unknown experimental factor could not be ruled out. Assigning TCR associations to individual alleles was difficult when HLA alleles, especially DR and DQ, strongly co-occurred. CMV serostatus was the only immune exposure information available for the cohort. In a later analysis, HLA-associated TCR beta chains showed more clonal expansion and lower generation probabilities than non-associated chains that were equally common.

Reading the germline V gene (reference sequence) gives CDR1 LNHDA and CDR2 SQIVND. Measured from the cysteine to the phenylalanine, the CDR3 is 13 residues long. Kept here is only the CDR3 DNA, which spans 39 bases and is read in frame from base 1. The cohort comprised around 700 healthy bone marrow donors. At the time of sampling, all cohort members were nominally healthy, though unrecorded immune exposures were likely present. The donor was CMV seronegative and was included in the group of hundreds of seronegative cohort members. A peripheral blood sample was collected from each donor, and TCR beta sequencing was performed on peripheral blood mononuclear cells. Genomic DNA was extracted from the blood cell samples with the Qiagen DNeasy Blood Extraction Kit. About this clone: Its recognized antigen is unknown. A read error may account for a junction end that differs from germline.

To prepare the library, the immunoSEQ multiplex PCR assay was applied. For the multiplex PCR, a mixture combining 60 forward primers for TCR Vbeta segments and 13 reverse primers for TCR Jbeta segments was used. The CDR3 region of rearranged TCR beta genes was amplified from genomic DNA with a multiplex PCR assay. On the Illumina HiSeq System, the amplified TCR beta libraries were sequenced as 87-base-pair reads. The source study handled its data this way. Across the 670 or so repertoires, a later analysis counted 60 million to 90 million unique TCR beta chains, approximately 12 million of which were shared by at least two donors. To remove PCR and sequencing errors, raw reads were error-corrected and collapsed into unique sequences using a nearest-neighbor algorithm that merged closely related sequences. V, D and J gene segments were assigned by aligning CDR3 sequences to IMGT reference sequences. For a sequence to be retained, a match of at least six nucleotides was required to both a V gene segment and a J gene segment. Rearrangements were classified as productive when the CDR3 lacked stop codons and remained in frame with V and J, and all other rearrangements were classified as non-productive. Following IMGT convention, CDR3 was defined as the stretch from the second conserved V-encoded cysteine up to the conserved J-encoded phenylalanine. The earlier analysis of 550 to 650 of the donors excluded any sequence lacking an unambiguous match to a single V gene segment. In an earlier analysis of approximately 590 of the donors, a V segment was called functional when productive rearrangements were above 56.7%, and segregating when the standard deviation between donors exceeded 5%. A statistical classification framework was built for diagnosing cytomegalovirus status from the catalog of TCR beta chain sequences. In a later analysis, V and J genes were assigned by comparing TCR nucleotide sequences against IMGT/GENE-DB human TR gene sequences. Using the TCRdist pipeline, a later analysis assigned CDR3 sequences along with most-parsimonious VDJ recombination scenarios. In a later analysis, each TCR beta chain was defined by its CDR3 amino acid sequence together with its V-gene family, and reads lacking a unique V-gene family were excluded. In a later analysis, 450 to 600 highly shared, low-generation-probability nucleotide sequences were removed to address suspected cross-contamination and a sequencing artifact. In a later analysis, a clonal expansion index was calculated for each public chain from normalized within-repertoire ranks of inferred template counts. In a later analysis, generation probabilities were computed with a VDJ recombination model fitted to out-of-frame rearrangements, and the resulting probabilities were checked against IGoR. In a later analysis, TCR-TCR, TCR-HLA and TCR-CMV co-occurrence was scored with hypergeometric tests, and a repertoire-size bias correction was applied to TCR pairs. To estimate false discovery rates, a later analysis permuted the HLA or CMV assignments 20 times. In a later analysis, co-occurring TCRs were grouped using DBSCAN, with TCRdist sequence similarity added in when clustering inside HLA-allele-positive subsets. Co-occurrence clustering excluded repertoires with fewer than 30,000 or more than 120,000 public chains, plus five with anomalous nucleotide sharing. TCRdb's version of the immuneACCESS table is confined to in-frame rearrangements and falls short of the full clone set. An unresolved V gene accounts for under half of the shortfall where checked; the remainder is of unknown origin. That table supplies the V and J calls and clone size; D and trimming were determined from the DNA. The sample table lists approximately 150,000 clones, around 84% of them with a count of one. Clones ranked in the top ten supply over 2% of the sample.

Sequenced material: PBMCs. The source of this sequence is a boy aged 2 to 10 in good health and CMV-seronegative. The chain is assembled from TRBV19 and TRBJ1-2; the D segment could be TRBD1, given 5 matching bases. The CDR3 is CASSQRGEVRADF. The DNA is TGTGCCAGTAGTCAGCGGGGGGAGGTGAGGGCCGACTTC.